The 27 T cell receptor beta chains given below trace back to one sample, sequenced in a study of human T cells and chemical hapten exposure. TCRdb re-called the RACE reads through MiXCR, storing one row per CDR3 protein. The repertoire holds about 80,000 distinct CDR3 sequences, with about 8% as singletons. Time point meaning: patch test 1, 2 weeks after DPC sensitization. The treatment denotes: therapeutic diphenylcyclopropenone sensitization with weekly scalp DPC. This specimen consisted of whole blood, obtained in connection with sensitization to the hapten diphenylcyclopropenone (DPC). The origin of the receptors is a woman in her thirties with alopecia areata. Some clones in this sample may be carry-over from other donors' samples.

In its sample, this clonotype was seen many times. CDR3 DNA sequence: TGCAGTGCTACCTTACTAGGGACTAGCACAGATACGCAGTATTTT. Translating it yields CSATLLGTSTDTQYF. This chain connects TRBV20-1 to TRBJ2-3; D might be TRBD2 (6 bases). This CDR3 contains 15 residues. With 4 bases removed from V and 0 bases from J, the gap between germline ends came to 14 bases. CDR1 DFQATT and CDR2 SNEGSKA come from the germline V gene (reference sequence).

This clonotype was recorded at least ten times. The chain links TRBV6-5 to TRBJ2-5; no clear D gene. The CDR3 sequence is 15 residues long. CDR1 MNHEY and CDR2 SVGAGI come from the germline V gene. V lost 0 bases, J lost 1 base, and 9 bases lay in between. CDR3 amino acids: CASSYSIGIQETQYF. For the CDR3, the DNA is TGTGCCAGCAGTTACTCGATAGGGATCCAAGAGACCCAGTACTTC.

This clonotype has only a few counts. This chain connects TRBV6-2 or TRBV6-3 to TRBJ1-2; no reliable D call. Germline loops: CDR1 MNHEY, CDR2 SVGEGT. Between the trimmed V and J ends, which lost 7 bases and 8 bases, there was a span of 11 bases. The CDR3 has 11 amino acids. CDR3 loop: CASTENQGYTF. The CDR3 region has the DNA TGTGCCAGCACAGAAAACCAGGGCTACACCTTC.

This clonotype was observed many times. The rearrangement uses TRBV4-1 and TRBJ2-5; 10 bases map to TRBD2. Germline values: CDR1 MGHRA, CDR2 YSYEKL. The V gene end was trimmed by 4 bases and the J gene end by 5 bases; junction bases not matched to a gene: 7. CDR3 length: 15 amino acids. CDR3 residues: CASSRTLAGEETQYF. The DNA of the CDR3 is TGCGCCAGCAGCCGCACCCTAGCGGGGGAGGAGACCCAGTACTTC.

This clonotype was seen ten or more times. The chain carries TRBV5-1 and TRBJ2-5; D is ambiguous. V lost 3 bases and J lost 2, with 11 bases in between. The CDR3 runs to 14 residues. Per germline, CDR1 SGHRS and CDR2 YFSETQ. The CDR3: CASSYGFSQETQYF. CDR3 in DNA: TGCGCCAGCAGCTACGGGTTTTCTCAAGAGACCCAGTACTTC.

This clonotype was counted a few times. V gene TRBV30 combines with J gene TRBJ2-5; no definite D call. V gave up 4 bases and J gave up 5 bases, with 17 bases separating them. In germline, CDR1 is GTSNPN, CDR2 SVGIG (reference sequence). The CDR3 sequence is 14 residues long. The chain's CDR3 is CAWKAWVIGETQYF. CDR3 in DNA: TGTGCCTGGAAAGCATGGGTCATTGGGGAGACCCAGTACTTC.

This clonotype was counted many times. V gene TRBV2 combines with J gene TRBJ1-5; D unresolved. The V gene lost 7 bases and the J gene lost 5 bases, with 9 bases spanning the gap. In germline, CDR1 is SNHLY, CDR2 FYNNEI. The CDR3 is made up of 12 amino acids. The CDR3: CASNDVDQPQHF. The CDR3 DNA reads TGTGCCAGCAACGATGTTGATCAGCCCCAGCATTTT.

The CDR3 spells CASSLGQGAVYNEQFF. The CDR3 DNA reads TGTGCCAGCAGCTTAGGACAGGGGGCTGTCTACAATGAGCAGTTCTTC. This chain uses TRBV11-1 with TRBJ2-1; TRBD1 agrees at 10 bases. The V gene's germline CDR1 is SGHAT and CDR2 FQDESV (reference sequence). The V and J ends lost 1 base and 3 bases, in that order; junction bases with no gene match: 3. The CDR3 extends over 16 amino acids.

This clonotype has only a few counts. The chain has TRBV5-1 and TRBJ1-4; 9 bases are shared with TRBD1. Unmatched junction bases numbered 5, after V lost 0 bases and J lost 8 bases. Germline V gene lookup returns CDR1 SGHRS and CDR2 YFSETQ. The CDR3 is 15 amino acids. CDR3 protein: CASSLDGTGLEKLFF. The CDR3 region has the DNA TGCGCCAGCAGCTTGGACGGGACAGGGTTAGAAAAACTGTTTTTT.

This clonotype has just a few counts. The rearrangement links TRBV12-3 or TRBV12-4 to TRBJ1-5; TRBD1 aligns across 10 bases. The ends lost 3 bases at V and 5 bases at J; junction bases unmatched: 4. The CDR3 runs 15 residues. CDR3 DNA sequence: TGTGCCAGCAGTTTGTTGGGGACAGGGGATCAGCCCCAGCATTTT. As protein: CASSLLGTGDQPQHF.

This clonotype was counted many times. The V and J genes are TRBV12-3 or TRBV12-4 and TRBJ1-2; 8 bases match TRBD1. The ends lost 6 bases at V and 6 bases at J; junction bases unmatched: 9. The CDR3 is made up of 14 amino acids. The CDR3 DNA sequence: TGTGCCAGCAGACGGACAGGGATCTCTGATGGCTACACCTTC. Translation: CASRRTGISDGYTF.

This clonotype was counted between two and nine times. The CDR3 DNA follows: TGTGCCTGGACGGGGAGGGTGGAAGCTTTCTTT. This translates into CAWTGRVEAFF. The chain joins TRBV30 to TRBJ1-1; D is uncertain. The CDR3 contains 11 residues. V was trimmed by 4 bases and J by 8 bases, leaving 11 bases between them. Germline V gene sequence: CDR1 GTSNPN, CDR2 SVGIG (reference sequence).

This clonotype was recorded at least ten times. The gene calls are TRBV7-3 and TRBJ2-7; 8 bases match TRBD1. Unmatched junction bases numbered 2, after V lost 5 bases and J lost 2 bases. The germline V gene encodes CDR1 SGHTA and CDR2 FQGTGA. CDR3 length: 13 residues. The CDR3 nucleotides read TGTGCCAGCAGCGCAGGGGGCCCCTACGAGCAGTACTTC. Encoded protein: CASSAGGPYEQYF. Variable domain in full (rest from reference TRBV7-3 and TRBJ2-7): GAGVSQTPSNKVTEKGKYVELRCDPISGHTALYWYRQSLGQGPEFLIYFQGTGAADDSGLPNDRFFAVRPEGSVSTLKIQRTERGDSAVYLCASSAGGPYEQYFGPGTRLTVT.

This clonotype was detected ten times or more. The CDR3 here is CASSRQISSYEQYF. CDR3 bases: TGTGCCAGCAGCCGCCAAATTAGCTCCTACGAGCAGTACTTC. The chain uses TRBV7-9 and TRBJ2-7; D is undetermined. This CDR3 comprises 14 residues. Looked up from germline, CDR1 is SEHNR and CDR2 is FQNEAQ (reference sequence). Trimming left V 5 bases short and J 0 bases short, with 11 bases between.

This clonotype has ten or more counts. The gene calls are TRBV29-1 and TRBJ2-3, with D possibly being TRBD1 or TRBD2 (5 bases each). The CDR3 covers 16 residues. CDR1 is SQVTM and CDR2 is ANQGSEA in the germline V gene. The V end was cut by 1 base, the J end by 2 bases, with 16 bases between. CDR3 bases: TGCAGCGTTGAAGTTTTTCCGGGGACCAACACAGATACGCAGTATTTT. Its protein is CSVEVFPGTNTDTQYF.

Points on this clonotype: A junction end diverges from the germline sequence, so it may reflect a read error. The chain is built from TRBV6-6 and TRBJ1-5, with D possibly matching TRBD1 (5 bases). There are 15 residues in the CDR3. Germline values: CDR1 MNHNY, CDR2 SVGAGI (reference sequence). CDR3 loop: CASVLQVFSNKPQHF. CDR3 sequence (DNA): TGTGCCAGCGTACTACAGGTTTTTAGCAATAAGCCCCAGCATTTT.

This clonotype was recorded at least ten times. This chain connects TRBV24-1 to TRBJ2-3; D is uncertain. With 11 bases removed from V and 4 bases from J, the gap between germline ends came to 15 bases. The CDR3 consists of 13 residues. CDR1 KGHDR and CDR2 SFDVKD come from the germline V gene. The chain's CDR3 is CAISDGKADTQYF. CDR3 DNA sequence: TGTGCCATCTCTGATGGGAAAGCAGATACGCAGTATTTT.

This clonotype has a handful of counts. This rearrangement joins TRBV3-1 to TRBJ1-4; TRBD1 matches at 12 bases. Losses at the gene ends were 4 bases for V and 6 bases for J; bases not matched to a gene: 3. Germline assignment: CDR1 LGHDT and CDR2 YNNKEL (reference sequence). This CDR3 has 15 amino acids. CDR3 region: CASSPRDRGHEKLFF. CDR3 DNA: TGTGCCAGCAGCCCCCGGGACAGGGGGCATGAAAAACTGTTTTTT.

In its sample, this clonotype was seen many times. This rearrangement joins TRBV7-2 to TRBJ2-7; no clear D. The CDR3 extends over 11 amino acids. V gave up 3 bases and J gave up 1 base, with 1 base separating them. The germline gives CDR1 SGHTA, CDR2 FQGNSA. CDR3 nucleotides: TGTGCCAGCAGCTTTTCCTACGAGCAGTACTTC. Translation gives CASSFSYEQYF.

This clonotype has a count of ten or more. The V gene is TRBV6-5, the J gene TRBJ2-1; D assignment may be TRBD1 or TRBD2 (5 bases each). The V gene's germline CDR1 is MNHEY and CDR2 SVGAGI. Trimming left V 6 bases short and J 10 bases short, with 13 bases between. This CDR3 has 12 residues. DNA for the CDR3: TGTGCCAGCAGCCGCCGGGACGCCGAGCAGTTCTTC. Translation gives CASSRRDAEQFF.

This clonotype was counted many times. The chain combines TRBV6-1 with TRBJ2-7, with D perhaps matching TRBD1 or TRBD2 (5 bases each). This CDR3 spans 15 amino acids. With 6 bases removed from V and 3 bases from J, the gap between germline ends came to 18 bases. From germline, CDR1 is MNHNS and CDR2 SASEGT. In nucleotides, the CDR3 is TGTGCCAGCAGCGTTTGGGACGGTAATAGCTACGAGCAGTACTTC. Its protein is CASSVWDGNSYEQYF.

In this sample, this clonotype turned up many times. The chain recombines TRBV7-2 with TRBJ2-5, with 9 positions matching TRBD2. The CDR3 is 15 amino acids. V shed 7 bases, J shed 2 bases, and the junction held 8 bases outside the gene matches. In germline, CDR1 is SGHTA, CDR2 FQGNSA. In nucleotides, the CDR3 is TGTGCCAGCACTCTTGGGCGGGGGGGACAAGAGACCCAGTACTTC. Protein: CASTLGRGGQETQYF.

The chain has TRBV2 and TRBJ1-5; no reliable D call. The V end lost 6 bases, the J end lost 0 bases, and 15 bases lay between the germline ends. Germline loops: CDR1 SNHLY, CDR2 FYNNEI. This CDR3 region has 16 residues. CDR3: CASRSDGKNSNQPQHF. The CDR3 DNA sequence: TGTGCCAGCAGATCGGACGGGAAGAATAGCAATCAGCCCCAGCATTTT.

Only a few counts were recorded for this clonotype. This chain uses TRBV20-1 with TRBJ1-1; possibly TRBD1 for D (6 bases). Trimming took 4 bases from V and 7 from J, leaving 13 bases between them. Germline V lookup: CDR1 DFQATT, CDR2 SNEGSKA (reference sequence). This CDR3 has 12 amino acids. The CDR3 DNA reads TGCAGTGCTAAGAAGGGGGGGAGTGAAGCTTTCTTT. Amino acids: CSAKKGGSEAFF.

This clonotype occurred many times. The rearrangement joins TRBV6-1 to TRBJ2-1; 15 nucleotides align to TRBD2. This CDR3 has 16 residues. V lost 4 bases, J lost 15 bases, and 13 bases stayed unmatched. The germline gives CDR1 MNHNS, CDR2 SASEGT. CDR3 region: CASSGGLAGGSRRGFF. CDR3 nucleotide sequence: TGTGCCAGCAGTGGAGGACTAGCGGGGGGGTCTCGCCGGGGGTTCTTC.

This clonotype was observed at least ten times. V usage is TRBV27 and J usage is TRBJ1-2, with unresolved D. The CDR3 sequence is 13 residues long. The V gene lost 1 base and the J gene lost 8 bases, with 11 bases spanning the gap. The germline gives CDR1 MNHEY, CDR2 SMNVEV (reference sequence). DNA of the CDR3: TGTGCCAGCAGTTTATTAAGCTACGGAGGCTACACCTTC. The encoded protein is CASSLLSYGGYTF.

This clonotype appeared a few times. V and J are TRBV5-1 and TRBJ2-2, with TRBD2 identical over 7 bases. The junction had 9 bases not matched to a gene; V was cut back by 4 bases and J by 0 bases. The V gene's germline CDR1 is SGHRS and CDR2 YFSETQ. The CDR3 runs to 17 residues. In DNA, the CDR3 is TGCGCCAGCAGCATTTCAGCGGGGAGATCGAACACCGGGGAGCTGTTTTTT. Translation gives CASSISAGRSNTGELFF. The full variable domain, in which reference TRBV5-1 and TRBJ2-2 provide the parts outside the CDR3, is KAGVTQTPRYLIKTRGQQVTLSCSPISGHRSVSWYQQTPGQGLQFLFEYFSETQRNKGNFPGRFSGRQFSNSRSEMNVSTLELGDSALYLCASSISAGRSNTGELFFGEGSRLTVL.